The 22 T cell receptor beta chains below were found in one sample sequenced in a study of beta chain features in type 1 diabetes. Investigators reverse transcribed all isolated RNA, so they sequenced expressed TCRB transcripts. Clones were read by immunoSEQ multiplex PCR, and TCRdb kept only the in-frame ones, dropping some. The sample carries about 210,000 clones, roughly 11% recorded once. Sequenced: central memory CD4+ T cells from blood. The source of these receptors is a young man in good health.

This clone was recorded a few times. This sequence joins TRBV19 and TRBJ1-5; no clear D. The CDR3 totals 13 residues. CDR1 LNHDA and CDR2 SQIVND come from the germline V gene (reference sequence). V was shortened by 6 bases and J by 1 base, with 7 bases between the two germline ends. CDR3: CASSQSSNQPQHF. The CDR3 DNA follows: TGTGCCAGTAGCCAAAGCAGCAATCAGCCCCAGCATTTT. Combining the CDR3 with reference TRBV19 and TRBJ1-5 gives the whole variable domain DGGITQSPKYLFRKEGQNVTLSCEQNLNHDAMYWYRQDPGQGLRLIYYSQIVNDFQKGDIAEGYSVSREKKESFPLTVTSAQKNPTAFYLCASSQSSNQPQHFGDGTRLSIL.

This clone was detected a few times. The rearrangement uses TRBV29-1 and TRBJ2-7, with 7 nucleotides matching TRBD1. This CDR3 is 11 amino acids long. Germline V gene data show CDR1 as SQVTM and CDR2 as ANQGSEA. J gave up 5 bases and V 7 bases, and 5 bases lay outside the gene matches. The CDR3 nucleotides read TGCAGCGCCCAGACAGGGAACGAGCAGTACTTC. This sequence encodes CSAQTGNEQYF.

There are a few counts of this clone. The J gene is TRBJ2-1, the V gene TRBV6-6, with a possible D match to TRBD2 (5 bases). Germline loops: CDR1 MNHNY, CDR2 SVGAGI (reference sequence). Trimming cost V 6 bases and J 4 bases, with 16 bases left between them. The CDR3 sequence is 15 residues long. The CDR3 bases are TGTGCCAGCAGATCCGGAGCGGCCCGTTACAATGAGCAGTTCTTC. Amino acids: CASRSGAARYNEQFF.

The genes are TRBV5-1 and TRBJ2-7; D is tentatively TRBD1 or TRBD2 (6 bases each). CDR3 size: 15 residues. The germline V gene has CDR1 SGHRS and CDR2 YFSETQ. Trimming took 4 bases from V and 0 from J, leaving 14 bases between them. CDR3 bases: TGCGCCAGCAGCCGGCGGGACACAATCTCCTACGAGCAGTACTTC. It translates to CASSRRDTISYEQYF.

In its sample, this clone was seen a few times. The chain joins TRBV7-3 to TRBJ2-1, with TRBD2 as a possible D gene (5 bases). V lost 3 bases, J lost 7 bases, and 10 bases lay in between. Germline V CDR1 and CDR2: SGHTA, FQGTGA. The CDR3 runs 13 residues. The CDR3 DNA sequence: TGTGCCAGCAGCTTTTCCACGGGGAATGAGCAGTTCTTC. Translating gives CASSFSTGNEQFF.

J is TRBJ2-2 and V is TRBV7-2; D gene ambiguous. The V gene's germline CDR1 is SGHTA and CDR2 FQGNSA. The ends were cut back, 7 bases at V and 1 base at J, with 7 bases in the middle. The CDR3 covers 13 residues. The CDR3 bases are TGTGCCAGCAACCAATTGAACACCGGGGAGCTGTTTTTT. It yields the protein CASNQLNTGELFF.

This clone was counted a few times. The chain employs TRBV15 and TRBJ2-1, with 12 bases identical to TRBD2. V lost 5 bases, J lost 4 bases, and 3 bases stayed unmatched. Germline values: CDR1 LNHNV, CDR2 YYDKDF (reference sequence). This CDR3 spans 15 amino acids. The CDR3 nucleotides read TGTGCCACCAGCCCCGGGACTAGCGGGTACAATGAGCAGTTCTTC. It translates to CATSPGTSGYNEQFF.

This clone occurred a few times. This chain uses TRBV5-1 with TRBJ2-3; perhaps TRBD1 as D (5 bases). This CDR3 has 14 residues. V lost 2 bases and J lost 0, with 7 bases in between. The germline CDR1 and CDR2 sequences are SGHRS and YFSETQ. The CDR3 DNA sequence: TGCGCCAGCAGCTTCCAGGGCAGCACAGATACGCAGTATTTT. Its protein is CASSFQGSTDTQYF.

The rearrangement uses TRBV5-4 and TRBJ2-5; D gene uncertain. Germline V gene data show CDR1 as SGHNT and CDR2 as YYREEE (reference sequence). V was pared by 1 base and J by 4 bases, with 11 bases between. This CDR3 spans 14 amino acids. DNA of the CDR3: TGTGCCAGCAGCTTGTTCGGGTTCGGAGAGACCCAGTACTTC. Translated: CASSLFGFGETQYF.

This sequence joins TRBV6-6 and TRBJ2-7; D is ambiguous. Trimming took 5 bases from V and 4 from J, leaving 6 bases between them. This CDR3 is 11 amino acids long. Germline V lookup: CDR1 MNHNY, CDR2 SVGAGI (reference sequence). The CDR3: CASSELYEQYF. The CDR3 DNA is TGTGCCAGCAGTGAACTGTACGAGCAGTACTTC.

The DNA for the CDR3 is TGCGCCAGCAGTTCTTATGGGGCCGGGGAGCTGTTTTTT. Translation: CASSSYGAGELFF. J is TRBJ2-2 and V is TRBV5-1, with unresolved D. The CDR3 is 13 residues long. Trimming pared 5 bases from V and 6 bases from J, leaving 11 bases between. Per germline, CDR1 SGHRS and CDR2 YFSETQ. Variable domain in full (rest from reference TRBV5-1 and TRBJ2-2): KAGVTQTPRYLIKTRGQQVTLSCSPISGHRSVSWYQQTPGQGLQFLFEYFSETQRNKGNFPGRFSGRQFSNSRSEMNVSTLELGDSALYLCASSSYGAGELFFGEGSRLTVL.

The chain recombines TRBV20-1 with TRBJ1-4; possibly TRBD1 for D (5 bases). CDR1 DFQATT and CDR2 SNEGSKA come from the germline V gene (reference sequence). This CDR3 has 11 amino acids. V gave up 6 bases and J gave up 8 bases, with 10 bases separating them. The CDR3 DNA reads TGCAGTGCAGGGGAAGCCGAAAAACTGTTTTTT. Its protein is CSAGEAEKLFF.

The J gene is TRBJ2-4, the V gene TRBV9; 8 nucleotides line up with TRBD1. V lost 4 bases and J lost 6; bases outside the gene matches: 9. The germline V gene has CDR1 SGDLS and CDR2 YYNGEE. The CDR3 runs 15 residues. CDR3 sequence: CASSPPGDRLNIQYF. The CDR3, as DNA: TGTGCCAGCAGCCCCCCCGGGGACAGGCTAAACATTCAGTACTTC.

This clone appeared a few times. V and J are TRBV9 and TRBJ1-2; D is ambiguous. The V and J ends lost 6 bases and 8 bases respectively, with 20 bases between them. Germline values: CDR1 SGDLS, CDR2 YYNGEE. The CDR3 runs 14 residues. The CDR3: CASTPDGNRGGYTF. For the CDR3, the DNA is TGTGCCAGCACCCCAGATGGAAATCGGGGAGGCTACACCTTC. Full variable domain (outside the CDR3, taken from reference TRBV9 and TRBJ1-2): DSGVTQTPKHLITATGQRVTLRCSPRSGDLSVYWYQQSLDQGLQFLIQYYNGEERAKGNILERFSAQQFPDLHSELNLSSLELGDSALYFCASTPDGNRGGYTFGSGTRLTVV.

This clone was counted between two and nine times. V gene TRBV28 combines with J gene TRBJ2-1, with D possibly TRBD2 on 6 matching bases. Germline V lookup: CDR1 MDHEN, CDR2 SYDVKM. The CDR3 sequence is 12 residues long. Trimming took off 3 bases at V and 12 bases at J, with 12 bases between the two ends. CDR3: CASSLRGGMQFF. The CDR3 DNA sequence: TGTGCCAGCAGTTTGCGAGGCGGGATGCAGTTCTTC.

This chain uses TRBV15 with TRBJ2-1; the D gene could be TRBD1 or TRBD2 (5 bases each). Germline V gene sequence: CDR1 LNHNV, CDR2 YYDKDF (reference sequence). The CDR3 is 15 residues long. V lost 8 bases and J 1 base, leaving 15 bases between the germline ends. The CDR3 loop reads CATRPGRSSYNEQFF. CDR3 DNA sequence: TGTGCCACCCGCCCGGGACGGAGTTCCTACAATGAGCAGTTCTTC.

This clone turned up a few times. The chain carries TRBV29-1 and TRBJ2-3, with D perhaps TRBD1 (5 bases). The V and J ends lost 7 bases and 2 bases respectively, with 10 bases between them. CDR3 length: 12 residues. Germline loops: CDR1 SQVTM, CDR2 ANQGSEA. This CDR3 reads CSAARATDTQYF. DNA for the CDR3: TGCAGCGCCGCCAGGGCCACAGATACGCAGTATTTT.

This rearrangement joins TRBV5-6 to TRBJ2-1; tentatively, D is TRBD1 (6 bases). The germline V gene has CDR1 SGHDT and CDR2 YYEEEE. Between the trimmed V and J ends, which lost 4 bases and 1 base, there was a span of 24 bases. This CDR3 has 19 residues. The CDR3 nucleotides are TGTGCCAGCAGCCGCCCAGCGCTAGAAACAGGGTGGTCCTACAATGAGCAGTTCTTC. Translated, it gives CASSRPALETGWSYNEQFF.

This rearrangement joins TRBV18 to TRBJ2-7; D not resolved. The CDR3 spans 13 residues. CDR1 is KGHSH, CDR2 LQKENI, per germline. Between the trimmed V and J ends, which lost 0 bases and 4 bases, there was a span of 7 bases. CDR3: CASSPPLQYEQYF. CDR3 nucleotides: TGTGCCAGCTCACCACCGTTACAATACGAGCAGTACTTC.

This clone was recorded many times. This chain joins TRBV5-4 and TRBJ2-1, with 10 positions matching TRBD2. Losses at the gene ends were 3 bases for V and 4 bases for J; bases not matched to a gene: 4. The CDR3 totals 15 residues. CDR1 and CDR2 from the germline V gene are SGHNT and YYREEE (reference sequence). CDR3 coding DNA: TGTGCCAGCAGCTGGGGGACTAGCGAGTACAATGAGCAGTTCTTC. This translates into CASSWGTSEYNEQFF. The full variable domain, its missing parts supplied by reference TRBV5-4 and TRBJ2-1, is ETGVTQSPTHLIKTRGQQVTLRCSSQSGHNTVSWYQQALGQGPQFIFQYYREEENGRGNFPPRFSGLQFPNYSSELNVNALELDDSALYLCASSWGTSEYNEQFFGPGTRLTVL.

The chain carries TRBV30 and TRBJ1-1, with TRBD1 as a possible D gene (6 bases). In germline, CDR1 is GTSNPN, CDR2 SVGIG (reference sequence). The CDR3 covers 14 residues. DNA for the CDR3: TGTGGTGGGTCCCCGCTACAGGGTTCCACTGAAGCTTTCTTT. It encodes CGGSPLQGSTEAFF.

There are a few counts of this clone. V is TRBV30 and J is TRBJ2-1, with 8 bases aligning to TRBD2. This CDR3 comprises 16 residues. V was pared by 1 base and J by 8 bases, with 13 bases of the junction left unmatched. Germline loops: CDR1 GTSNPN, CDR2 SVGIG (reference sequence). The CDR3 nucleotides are TGTGCCTGGAGTGGACTGGGAGCGGGAGCCGAGGATGAGCAGTTCTTC. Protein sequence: CAWSGLGAGAEDEQFF.